These 4 T cell receptor beta chains originate from one sample sequenced in a study of blood T cell repertoires in COVID-19. The table came from immunoSEQ multiplex PCR; TCRdb's copy has only in-frame clones and leaves some out. The sample holds about 670,000 clones, more than 80% seen once. Sequenced sample: peripheral blood. These receptors all come from a young woman with acute or convalescent COVID-19.

CDR3: CASSLLTYEQYF. The CDR3 nucleotides are TGTGCCAGCAGCCTCCTTACCTACGAGCAGTACTTC. The V call is TRBV7-2, the J call TRBJ2-7, with no clear D. CDR3 length: 12 amino acids. Trimming removed 5 bases from V and 2 bases from J, with 7 bases in between. Per germline, CDR1 SGHTA and CDR2 FQGNSA. Looking up the rest from reference TRBV7-2 and TRBJ2-7 gives the full variable domain: GAGVSQSPSNKVTEKGKDVELRCDPISGHTALYWYRQSLGQGLEFLIYFQGNSAPDKSGLPSDRFSAERTGGSVSTLTIQRTQQEDSAVYLCASSLLTYEQYFGPGTRLTVT.

This chain links TRBV6-5 with TRBJ2-1; 8 nucleotides line up with TRBD2. Germline CDR1 MNHEY, CDR2 SVGAGI. Losses at the gene ends were 0 bases for V and 5 bases for J; bases not matched to a gene: 3. The CDR3 length is 15 residues. This CDR3 is CASSYSAGGNNEQFF. In DNA, the CDR3 is TGTGCCAGCAGTTACTCGGCGGGGGGAAACAATGAGCAGTTCTTC.

The CDR3 here is CASSLNPTGTNTEAFF. CDR3 bases: TGTGCCAGCAGCTTAAACCCCACAGGGACCAACACTGAAGCTTTCTTT. V usage is TRBV7-2 and J usage is TRBJ1-1; tentative D call: TRBD1 (6 bases). The CDR3 runs to 16 residues. Germline CDR1 SGHTA, CDR2 FQGNSA. V was trimmed by 2 bases and J by 2 bases, leaving 15 bases between them.

The chain recombines TRBV5-1 with TRBJ1-2; TRBD1 matches at 7 bases. Trimming removed 6 bases from V and 2 bases from J; junction bases left unmatched: 4. Per the germline V gene, CDR1 is SGHRS and CDR2 is YFSETQ. The CDR3 sequence is 13 residues long. This CDR3 is CASTEDRNYGYTF. The CDR3 DNA is TGCGCCAGCACCGAGGACAGGAACTATGGCTACACCTTC.